These T cell receptor beta chains were read from a single sample in a study of read filtering for tumor transcriptome and immune sequencing. Each CDR3 protein is one row after TCRdb ran MiXCR on the reads. The sample lists 35,000 to 50,000 distinct CDR3 sequences, 20% seen once, with less than 45% in the top ten. The sequencing sample was made of a population of CD138-negative cells sorted from bone marrow. Receptor source: a donor aged 40 or older with multiple myeloma. Both conserved end residues are part of each CDR3. A D gene is named only where the DNA matches it firmly. Not all rows give a size; the values are once, few, many and, for expanded clones, a class.

d_call clone_size j_call v_call cdr3_aa cdr3_nt
TRBD2 few TRBJ2-1 TRBV20-1 CSARVRLAGGRRDEQFF TGCAGTGCTAGAGTGCGACTAGCGGGAGGCCGACGAGATGAGCAGTTCTTC
- few TRBJ2-3 TRBV4-3 CASGSSTDTQYF TGCGCCAGCGGGAGCTCCACAGATACGCAGTATTTT
- - TRBJ1-1 TRBV3-1 CASSRGRINTVAFF TGTGCCAGCAGCCGGGGACGGATTAACACTGTAGCTTTCTTT
- - TRBJ1-1 TRBV24-1 CATSDFFDRMDTEAFF TGTGCCACCAGTGATTTTTTCGACAGAATGGACACTGAAGCTTTCTTT
- few TRBJ1-4 TRBV29-1 CSVYSTNEKLFF TGCAGCGTTTATTCAACTAATGAAAAACTGTTTTTT
- many TRBJ2-3 TRBV10-2 CASSWREDGDTQYF TGCGCCAGCAGTTGGCGGGAAGATGGAGATACGCAGTATTTT
- once TRBJ1-1 TRBV12-3/TRBV12-4 CASNPRGDAEAFF TGTGCCAGCAATCCCCGAGGGGACGCTGAAGCTTTCTTT
TRBD2 medium-sized TRBJ2-1 TRBV24-1 CATSDTSGKYNEQFF TGTGCCACCAGTGATACTAGCGGCAAGTACAATGAGCAGTTCTTC
- many TRBJ2-6 TRBV4-3 CASSPGVGGANVLTF TGCGCCAGCAGCCCCGGGGTAGGGGGGGCCAACGTCCTGACTTTC
TRBD1 many TRBJ1-1 TRBV27 CASSSPRQGGENTEAFF TGTGCCAGCAGTTCACCTCGACAGGGTGGGGAGAACACTGAAGCTTTCTTT
- many TRBJ2-1 TRBV6-2/TRBV6-3 CASSSLTAEQFF TGTGCCAGCAGTTCCCTAACGGCCGAGCAGTTCTTC
- many TRBJ2-5 TRBV20-1 CSARGLQGTQYF TGCAGTGCTAGAGGGCTACAAGGGACCCAGTACTTC
TRBD2 many TRBJ2-1 TRBV20-1 CSAPPGTSGTHNEQFF TGCAGTGCCCCTCCGGGGACTAGCGGGACCCACAATGAGCAGTTCTTC
- many TRBJ2-1 TRBV7-3 CASSLTGSNSKFF TGTGCCAGCAGCTTAACGGGTAGCAATAGTAAGTTCTTC
TRBD2 many TRBJ2-2 TRBV6-2/TRBV6-3 CASSPTSGRYTGELFF TGTGCCAGCAGTCCAACTAGCGGGAGATACACCGGGGAGCTGTTTTTT
TRBD2 many TRBJ2-1 TRBV5-1 CASSLQAGSSYNEQFF TGCGCCAGCAGCTTGCAAGCGGGGAGCTCCTACAATGAGCAGTTCTTC
- - TRBJ2-2 TRBV18 CASSPLVSGELFF TGTGCCAGCTCACCATTAGTGTCCGGGGAGCTGTTTTTT
- many TRBJ2-5 TRBV20-1 CSARDGTAGEMETQYF TGCAGTGCTAGAGATGGGACCGCCGGGGAGATGGAGACCCAGTACTTC
- many TRBJ2-7 TRBV20-1 CSARGPTDEQYF TGCAGTGCTAGGGGACCCACAGACGAGCAGTACTTC
TRBD1 - TRBJ2-3 TRBV7-9 CASSNRDRVSITDTQYF TGTGCCAGCAGCAACCGGGACAGGGTCTCGATTACAGATACGCAGTATTTT
TRBD2 few TRBJ2-3 TRBV28 CASSLGLAGGHTDTQYF TGTGCCAGCAGTTTGGGACTAGCGGGTGGCCACACAGATACGCAGTATTTT
TRBD1 - TRBJ2-5 TRBV29-1 CSVRTGSGETQYF TGCAGCGTGAGGACAGGGTCGGGGGAGACCCAGTACTTC
- many TRBJ2-3 TRBV3-2 CASSLLSGPSTDTQYF TGTGCCAGCAGCCTCTTAAGCGGGCCTAGCACAGATACGCAGTATTTT
TRBD2 few TRBJ2-1 TRBV6-2/TRBV6-3 CASSYPGLAASYNEQFF TGTGCCAGCAGTTACCCGGGACTAGCGGCCTCCTACAATGAGCAGTTCTTC
- - TRBJ2-4 TRBV30 CAWSSGAKNIQYF TGTGCCTGGAGCTCGGGGGCCAAAAACATTCAGTACTTC
- many TRBJ1-1 TRBV24-1 CATSEGGPGSPGFF TGTGCCACCAGTGAGGGGGGACCCGGATCCCCGGGCTTCTTT
- - TRBJ2-2 TRBV7-6 CASSGGATGELFF TGTGCCAGCAGCGGGGGCGCGACCGGGGAGCTGTTTTTT
TRBD1 few TRBJ2-2 TRBV4-1 CASSQTTTGGGVLFF TGCGCCAGCAGCCAAACCACTACAGGGGGCGGAGTTCTGTTTTTT
- many TRBJ2-7 TRBV5-1 CASSRTGDYEQYF TGCGCCAGCAGCCGCACCGGGGACTACGAGCAGTACTTC
- - TRBJ2-1 TRBV28 CVRSYGIFNEQFF TGTGTCAGGAGTTACGGGATTTTCAATGAGCAGTTCTTC
TRBD1 many TRBJ2-2 TRBV28 CASSPLGQDGGELFF TGTGCCAGCAGTCCCTTAGGACAGGACGGCGGGGAGCTGTTTTTT
TRBD1 - TRBJ1-3 TRBV20-1 CSASAVQGAPAGNTIYF TGCAGTGCTAGCGCAGTACAGGGGGCCCCCGCTGGAAACACCATATATTTT
- - TRBJ2-7 TRBV28 CASSFGGSSYEHYF TGTGCCAGCAGTTTTGGAGGGAGCTCCTACGAGCATTACTTC
TRBD2 many TRBJ2-3 TRBV20-1 CSVVSGRATDTQYF TGCAGTGTAGTAAGTGGGAGGGCAACAGATACGCAGTATTTT
- many TRBJ2-7 TRBV5-1 CASNSDNSYEQYF TGCGCCAGCAACTCAGACAACTCCTACGAGCAGTACTTC
- many TRBJ2-3 TRBV23-1 CASSQSGPGSADTQYF TGCGCCAGCAGTCAATCCGGTCCCGGATCCGCAGATACGCAGTATTTT
- many TRBJ2-3 TRBV28 CASSTRRSTDTQYF TGTGCCAGCAGTACTCGGAGGAGCACAGATACGCAGTATTTT
- many TRBJ1-1 TRBV7-9 CASSLRTRDAPEAFF TGTGCCAGCAGCTTAAGGACCAGGGATGCACCTGAAGCTTTCTTT
TRBD1 few TRBJ2-3 TRBV5-6 CASSLGTGLPDTQYF TGTGCCAGCAGCCTCGGGACAGGGTTGCCAGATACGCAGTATTTT
- - TRBJ2-7 TRBV6-2/TRBV6-3 CASSSQDSFYEQYF TGTGCCAGCAGTTCCCAGGACAGCTTCTACGAGCAGTACTTC
- - TRBJ1-1 TRBV25-1 CSSRCRTLINTEAFF TGTTCCAGCAGGTGTCGGACGCTTATTAACACTGAAGCTTTCTTT
- many TRBJ2-4 TRBV5-1 CASSPSALAKNIQYF TGCGCCAGCAGCCCTAGCGCATTAGCCAAAAACATTCAGTACTTC
TRBD2 many TRBJ2-1 TRBV11-2 CASSRTGPSGKLSYNEQFF TGTGCCAGCAGCCGAACCGGGCCTAGCGGGAAATTAAGCTACAATGAGCAGTTCTTC
- - TRBJ1-5 TRBV19 CATEAGGQPQHF TGTGCCACCGAGGCGGGCGGTCAGCCCCAGCATTTT
TRBD2 - TRBJ2-2 TRBV3-1 CASSPRTSGSPGELFF TGTGCCAGCAGCCCCCGGACTAGCGGGAGCCCCGGGGAGCTGTTTTTT